The clone carrying this TCR beta chain was detected ten times or more. Its antigen is not known. This record belongs to a study of response to subunit inactivated influenza vaccine. Findings of the study overall: That few new T cells are recruited by each seasonal influenza vaccination was the authors' suggestion.

In TCRdb, the RT-PCR reads were re-called with MiXCR into one record per CDR3 protein. The sample shows approximately 250,000 distinct CDR3 sequences, 12% of them seen only once. This CDR3 is 15 amino acids long. Germline V gives CDR1 SNHLY, CDR2 FYNNEI. Trimming shortened V by 3 bases and J by 6 bases, and 15 bases separated the two germline ends. The chain combines TRBV2 with TRBJ2-1; D remains ambiguous. Material: non-naive T cells sorted from PBMCs, obtained 14 days before vaccination. This TCR was recovered from a man aged 50-60 years who received an inactivated influenza vaccine. The chain's CDR3 is CASSDDRARGNEQFF. CDR3 nucleotide sequence: TGTGCCAGCAGTGACGACCGGGCTCGAGGCAATGAGCAGTTCTTC.